The 26 T cell receptor beta chains listed next were all sequenced from one sample in a study of blood T cell repertoires in COVID-19. This table comes from immunoSEQ multiplex PCR, and its TCRdb copy is limited to in-frame clones, with some not included. Here the sample spans fewer than 250,000 clones, about 89% being singletons. What was sequenced was peripheral blood. The receptor source for this set is an older woman who had recovered from COVID-19.

The rearrangement links TRBV10-3 to TRBJ1-1, with 12 bases aligning to TRBD1. Germline CDR1 reads ENHRY; CDR2 reads SYGVKD. The CDR3 totals 16 residues. V trimming: 4 bases; J trimming: 0 bases; junction bases outside the gene matches: 3. CDR3 DNA sequence: TGTGCCATCAGTGCCGGGACAGGGGGCGTGAACACTGAAGCTTTCTTT. Its translation is CAISAGTGGVNTEAFF.

The chain employs TRBV6-1 and TRBJ2-7, with D perhaps TRBD2 (7 bases). Germline-derived CDR1 and CDR2 are MNHNS and SASEGT. The CDR3 extends over 16 amino acids. V lost 3 bases, J lost 2 bases, and 17 bases lay in between. CDR3 in amino acids: CASSDSPGGPTYEQYF. The CDR3, as DNA: TGTGCCAGCAGTGATTCCCCGGGGGGCCCAACCTACGAGCAGTACTTC.

The J gene is TRBJ1-1, the V gene TRBV6-5; TRBD1 matches at 8 bases. The CDR3 is 13 residues long. The V segment lost 7 bases and the J segment 6 bases; nucleotides outside the gene matches: 7. The germline CDR1 and CDR2 sequences are MNHEY and SVGAGI. The CDR3 DNA sequence: TGTGCCAGCACCGGGACAGGAATACCTGAAGCTTTCTTT. Translated, it gives CASTGTGIPEAFF.

V usage is TRBV29-1 and J usage is TRBJ2-7; 7 nucleotides line up with TRBD2. This CDR3 spans 13 amino acids. In germline, CDR1 is SQVTM, CDR2 ANQGSEA. Losses at the gene ends were 1 base for V and 3 bases for J; bases not matched to a gene: 3. CDR3 residues: CSVEGTGGYEQYF. In DNA form, the CDR3 reads TGCAGCGTTGAAGGCACGGGGGGCTACGAGCAGTACTTC.

This chain links TRBV27 with TRBJ1-5, with no clear D. V was pared by 7 bases and J by 0 bases, with 10 bases between. CDR3 length equals 14 residues. The germline V gene encodes CDR1 MNHEY and CDR2 SMNVEV (reference sequence). The CDR3 protein is CASNPGSSNQPQHF. The CDR3 DNA reads TGTGCCAGCAACCCTGGGAGTAGCAATCAGCCCCAGCATTTT.

The chain carries TRBV12-3 or TRBV12-4 and TRBJ2-5, with TRBD1 identical over 7 bases. After removal of 4 bases from V and 2 bases from J, the junction contained 1 base not matched to a gene. CDR3 length: 13 amino acids. CDR3 loop: CASSWGQQETQYF. CDR3 coding DNA: TGTGCCAGCAGTTGGGGACAGCAAGAGACCCAGTACTTC.

Concerning this clone: The junction departs from the called germline gene at one end, perhaps through a read error. CDR3 DNA sequence: TGTGCCAGCAGCTTAGCGTCCGGGGGGGAGAGGCCTTCGGATTTT. Translation: CASSLASGGERPSDF. V usage is TRBV7-6 and J usage is TRBJ1-3; D is perhaps TRBD1 (5 bases). Germline V gene data show CDR1 as SGHVS and CDR2 as FNYEAQ. CDR3 length: 15 amino acids.

This clone was detected a few times. The gene calls are TRBV7-9 and TRBJ2-7; a weak D match, TRBD1 (5 bases). CDR1 and CDR2 (germline): SEHNR, FQNEAQ (reference sequence). The V gene lost 2 bases and the J gene lost 6 bases, with 11 bases spanning the gap. This CDR3 is built from 13 residues. The CDR3 bases are TGTGCCAGCAGCTTACAGGGTTTTGGCGAGCAGTACTTC. It yields the protein CASSLQGFGEQYF.

This rearrangement joins TRBV6-5 to TRBJ1-6; maybe TRBD1 (5 bases). Trimming pared 10 bases from V and 0 bases from J, leaving 7 bases between. This CDR3 has 13 amino acids. CDR1 and CDR2 (germline): MNHEY, SVGAGI. The CDR3 loop reads CATGGSYNSPLHF. CDR3 DNA: TGTGCCACCGGGGGCTCCTATAATTCACCCCTCCACTTT.

The chain is built from TRBV24-1 and TRBJ2-2, with 7 positions matching TRBD1. The V and J ends lost 7 bases and 3 bases, in that order; junction bases with no gene match: 10. This CDR3 comprises 16 residues. Germline CDR1 reads KGHDR; CDR2 reads SFDVKD. Here the CDR3 DNA reads TGTGCCACCAGGGATCCCTCTACAGGGGACACCGGGGAGCTGTTTTTT. It codes for CATRDPSTGDTGELFF.

The rearrangement uses TRBV19 and TRBJ1-2; the match to TRBD1 covers 9 bases. This CDR3 has 14 amino acids. Trimming cost V 5 bases and J 4 bases; bases outside gene matches: 5. CDR1 is LNHDA and CDR2 is SQIVND in the germline V gene (reference sequence). CDR3 region: CASSPGTGPYGYTF. The CDR3 DNA is TGTGCCAGTAGTCCCGGGACAGGGCCCTATGGCTACACCTTC.

This CDR3 is CASSLAPQTLDNQPQHF. DNA of the CDR3: TGCGCCAGCAGCTTGGCCCCGCAGACACTCGACAATCAGCCCCAGCATTTT. This sequence joins TRBV5-1 and TRBJ1-5; D not certain. Germline lookup yields CDR1 SGHRS and CDR2 YFSETQ. This CDR3 region has 17 residues. The ends were cut back, 0 bases at V and 3 bases at J, with 16 bases in the middle.

The table lists this clone with a few counts. The chain uses TRBV12-5 and TRBJ2-3; the D is unclear. CDR1 is LGHNT and CDR2 is FRNRAP in the germline V gene. This CDR3 has 11 amino acids. Trimming stripped 6 bases from V and 1 base from J, with 2 bases between. In nucleotides, the CDR3 is TGTGCTAGTGGCGGCACAGATACGCAGTATTTT. Encoded protein: CASGGTDTQYF.

The rearrangement uses TRBV9 and TRBJ2-5, with 7 bases identical to TRBD2. The germline gives CDR1 SGDLS, CDR2 YYNGEE. This CDR3 is 15 amino acids long. The V and J ends lost 3 bases and 2 bases, in that order; junction bases with no gene match: 7. CDR3 DNA: TGTGCCAGCAGCGACAAACTGGGGGGGCAAGAGACCCAGTACTTC. Its translation is CASSDKLGGQETQYF.

The chain has TRBV21-1 and TRBJ2-3; the listed D gene, TRBD2, was not tested against the DNA. TRBV21-1 constitutes a pseudogene. The CDR3 extends over 13 amino acids. The CDR3 DNA is TGTGCCAGCAGCAAAAAAGGAGAAGATACGCAGTATTTT. Amino acid sequence: CASSKKGEDTQYF.

The chain employs TRBV6-2 or TRBV6-3 and TRBJ1-1, with 7 bases that match TRBD1. Trimming at V came to 2 bases and at J to 0 bases, leaving 3 bases not matched to a gene. The CDR3 runs 15 residues. Germline CDR1 and CDR2: MNHEY and SVGEGT. DNA for the CDR3: TGTGCCAGCAGTTACGAGGGGGCGATGAACACTGAAGCTTTCTTT. Translating it yields CASSYEGAMNTEAFF.

The gene calls are TRBV28 and TRBJ2-4; 8 bases are shared with TRBD2. Per germline, CDR1 MDHEN and CDR2 SYDVKM. The CDR3 runs to 16 residues. Trimming removed 6 bases from V and 0 bases from J; junction bases left unmatched: 7. The chain's CDR3 is CASSRAGGLAKNIQYF. Written as DNA, the CDR3 is TGTGCCAGCAGCAGGGCGGGGGGCTTAGCCAAAAACATTCAGTACTTC. The variable domain in full, with the rest retrieved from reference TRBV28 and TRBJ2-4, is DVKVTQSSRYLVKRTGEKVFLECVQDMDHENMFWYRQDPGLGLRLIYFSYDVKMKEKGDIPEGYSVSREKKERFSLILESASTNQTSMYLCASSRAGGLAKNIQYFGAGTRLSVL.

The genes are TRBV11-2 and TRBJ1-5, with D tentatively TRBD1 (5 bases). Germline assignment: CDR1 SGHAT and CDR2 FQNNGV. Deletions cut 5 bases from V and 3 bases from J, with 8 bases between. The CDR3 contains 13 residues. The CDR3 sequence: CASSTGPNQPQHF. The CDR3 bases are TGTGCCAGCAGCACAGGCCCCAATCAGCCCCAGCATTTT.

This rearrangement joins TRBV19 to TRBJ1-6, with TRBD1 matching over 8 bases. This CDR3 spans 15 amino acids. Trimming removed 7 bases from V and 9 bases from J; junction bases left unmatched: 11. The germline V gene has CDR1 LNHDA and CDR2 SQIVND (reference sequence). CDR3 in amino acids: CASTKRTGRGSPLHF. The CDR3 nucleotides are TGTGCCAGTACCAAACGGACAGGGAGGGGTTCACCCCTCCACTTT.

V usage is TRBV27 and J usage is TRBJ2-3, with D maybe TRBD1 (5 bases). Germline V gene lookup returns CDR1 MNHEY and CDR2 SMNVEV (reference sequence). CDR3 length: 14 amino acids. The ends were cut back, 3 bases at V and 2 bases at J, with 9 bases in the middle. The CDR3 protein is CASSFVGDTDTQYF. DNA for the CDR3: TGTGCCAGCAGTTTCGTAGGGGACACAGATACGCAGTATTTT.

The rearrangement joins TRBV9 to TRBJ1-1; tentative D call: TRBD1 (6 bases). This CDR3 spans 13 amino acids. V was trimmed by 8 bases and J by 6 bases, leaving 17 bases between them. Germline V CDR1 and CDR2: SGDLS, YYNGEE. In nucleotides, the CDR3 is TGTGCCAGTGGTCTCTATGACAGGTCTGAAGCTTTCTTT. Its translation is CASGLYDRSEAFF.

V and J are TRBV5-1 and TRBJ2-1, with 10 bases identical to TRBD1. The CDR3 has 20 amino acids. V gave up 3 bases and J gave up 4 bases; unmatched junction bases: 19. The germline CDR1 and CDR2 sequences are SGHRS and YFSETQ. The CDR3, as DNA: TGCGCCAGCAGCTCGGTCGGGACAGGGGTCCCTCAATCCTTATACAATGAGCAGTTCTTC. It translates to CASSSVGTGVPQSLYNEQFF.

The chain is built from TRBV6-1 and TRBJ2-7, with D possibly matching TRBD1 (5 bases). The CDR3 length is 15 residues. Germline V lookup: CDR1 MNHNS, CDR2 SASEGT. V dropped 3 bases and J dropped 6 bases, with 18 bases sitting between them. The CDR3 reads CASSEMAGMIFEQYF. CDR3 in DNA: TGTGCCAGCAGTGAGATGGCAGGGATGATCTTCGAGCAGTACTTC.

This clone was picked up a small number of times. This chain uses TRBV7-3 with TRBJ2-3; TRBD2 agrees at 10 bases. Trimming cost V 5 bases and J 7 bases; bases outside gene matches: 12. Germline CDR1 is SGHTA and CDR2 is FQGTGA. The CDR3 is made up of 16 amino acids. The CDR3 reads CASSPHDRAGGNTQYF. In nucleotides, the CDR3 is TGTGCCAGCAGCCCCCATGATAGAGCGGGGGGGAATACGCAGTATTTT. Looking up the rest from reference TRBV7-3 and TRBJ2-3 gives the full variable domain: GAGVSQTPSNKVTEKGKYVELRCDPISGHTALYWYRQSLGQGPEFLIYFQGTGAADDSGLPNDRFFAVRPEGSVSTLKIQRTERGDSAVYLCASSPHDRAGGNTQYFGPGTRLTVL.

This clone was counted a few times. The chain combines TRBV27 with TRBJ1-6; D not resolved. Germline CDR1 MNHEY, CDR2 SMNVEV (reference sequence). Trimming removed 6 bases from V and 5 bases from J, with 14 bases in between. CDR3 length equals 15 residues. CDR3 region: CASRAAVTDNSPLHF. The CDR3 region has the DNA TGTGCCAGCAGGGCCGCGGTTACGGATAATTCACCCCTCCACTTT.

Here the CDR3 DNA reads TGTGCCAGCAGTTCAGGACAGGGGTCTGAAGCTTTCTTT. This sequence encodes CASSSGQGSEAFF. V is TRBV28 and J is TRBJ1-1, with 9 bases that match TRBD1. This CDR3 comprises 13 residues. V shed 4 bases, J shed 6 bases, and the junction held 3 bases outside the gene matches. Germline CDR1 is MDHEN and CDR2 is SYDVKM.